This is a list of T cell receptor beta chains from one sample in a study of cytomegalovirus exposure and HLA in healthy donors. Sequencing used immunoSEQ multiplex PCR; TCRdb keeps in-frame clones, though not all of them. Of around 100,000 clones listed, almost 70% are singletons. The sequenced sample consisted of PBMCs. These receptor sequences come from a man aged 30 to 39 in good health and CMV-seropositive. The CDR3 runs from the conserved cysteine through the conserved F or W.

CDR3: CASTTHRGAEQYF; V: TRBV27; J: TRBJ2-7; length: 13
CDR3: CATSRGGLNTEAFF; V: TRBV15; J: TRBJ1-1; length: 14
CDR3: CASSPPSETQYF; V: TRBV7-7; J: TRBJ2-5; length: 12
CDR3: CSVVSGSVITDTQYF; V: TRBV29-1; J: TRBJ2-3; length: 15
CDR3: CASSPRGTEETQYF; V: TRBV5-6; J: TRBJ2-5; length: 14
CDR3: CASSVDRGSYTF; V: TRBV9; J: TRBJ1-2; length: 12
CDR3: CASSPREGGGYTF; V: TRBV27; J: TRBJ1-2; length: 13
CDR3: CASTPDRDYTEAFF; V: TRBV2; J: TRBJ1-1; length: 14
CDR3: CASSEYGGGPVYNEQFF; V: TRBV7-3; J: TRBJ2-1; length: 17
CDR3: CASSYPRRAGGPITGELFF; V: TRBV11-3; J: TRBJ2-2; length: 19
CDR3: CASSLDPLWTGGLYEQYF; V: TRBV7-8; J: .; length: 18
CDR3: CASRTRGSSNQPQHF; V: TRBV6-5; J: TRBJ1-5; length: 15
CDR3: CASSQANQRGTGLKLFF; V: TRBV4-1; J: TRBJ1-4; length: 17
CDR3: CSVDREGQGDSNEQYF; V: TRBV29-1; J: TRBJ2-7; length: 16
CDR3: CASSLLGVGGGNQPQHF; V: TRBV28; J: TRBJ1-5; length: 17
CDR3: CASSNSGGGIGEQFF; V: TRBV2; J: TRBJ2-1; length: 15
CDR3: CASSLVGKNEQFF; V: TRBV11-2; J: TRBJ2-1; length: 13
CDR3: CASSVDSGGYETQYF; V: TRBV9; J: TRBJ2-5; length: 15
CDR3: CASSISGSSYNEQFF; V: TRBV6-5; J: TRBJ2-1; length: 15
CDR3: CASSLGQGIYNEQFF; V: TRBV7-7; J: TRBJ2-1; length: 15
CDR3: CASSMDTGLNYGYTF; V: TRBV19; J: TRBJ1-2; length: 15
CDR3: CASIPPPGYSNQPQHF; V: TRBV19; J: TRBJ1-5; length: 16
CDR3: CASRPGQGMNTEASF; V: TRBV10-1; J: TRBJ1-1; length: 15
CDR3: CASSQGLIGTSGSRSYNEQFF; V: TRBV4-3; J: TRBJ2-1; length: 21
CDR3: CASSVGTRTQETQYF; V: TRBV9; J: TRBJ2-5; length: 15
CDR3: CSVRPGEYTEAFF; V: TRBV29-1; J: TRBJ1-1; length: 13
CDR3: CASSLDRETGPSYEQYF; V: TRBV11-2; J: TRBJ2-7; length: 17
CDR3: CASSRDAVTLQETQYF; V: TRBV7-6; J: TRBJ2-5; length: 16
CDR3: CASSRAFDRYNSPLHF; V: TRBV27; J: TRBJ1-6; length: 16
CDR3: CASSFRFQRSQETQYF; V: TRBV11-2; J: TRBJ2-5; length: 16
CDR3: CASSQRPSDRAGTEAFF; V: TRBV4-1; J: TRBJ1-1; length: 17
CDR3: CASSSDWLYNEQFF; V: TRBV12-1; J: TRBJ2-1; length: 14
CDR3: CASSLRRQGGAYGYTF; V: TRBV11-2; J: TRBJ1-2; length: 16
CDR3: CASSVVPGAGAEAFF; V: TRBV9; J: TRBJ1-1; length: 15
CDR3: CASSEGGRGPLHF; V: TRBV6-1; J: TRBJ1-6; length: 13
CDR3: CASSPLGANTEVFF; V: TRBV7-2; J: TRBJ1-1; length: 14
CDR3: CASSELRDTEAFF; V: TRBV6-1; J: TRBJ1-1; length: 13
CDR3: CASSQGLNYGYTF; V: TRBV5-6; J: TRBJ1-2; length: 13
CDR3: CSVVGTVAADTQYF; V: TRBV29-1; J: TRBJ2-3; length: 14
CDR3: CASSEQGSNQPQHF; V: TRBV2; J: TRBJ1-5; length: 14
CDR3: CASSLGGGAEAFF; V: TRBV7-3; J: TRBJ1-1; length: 13